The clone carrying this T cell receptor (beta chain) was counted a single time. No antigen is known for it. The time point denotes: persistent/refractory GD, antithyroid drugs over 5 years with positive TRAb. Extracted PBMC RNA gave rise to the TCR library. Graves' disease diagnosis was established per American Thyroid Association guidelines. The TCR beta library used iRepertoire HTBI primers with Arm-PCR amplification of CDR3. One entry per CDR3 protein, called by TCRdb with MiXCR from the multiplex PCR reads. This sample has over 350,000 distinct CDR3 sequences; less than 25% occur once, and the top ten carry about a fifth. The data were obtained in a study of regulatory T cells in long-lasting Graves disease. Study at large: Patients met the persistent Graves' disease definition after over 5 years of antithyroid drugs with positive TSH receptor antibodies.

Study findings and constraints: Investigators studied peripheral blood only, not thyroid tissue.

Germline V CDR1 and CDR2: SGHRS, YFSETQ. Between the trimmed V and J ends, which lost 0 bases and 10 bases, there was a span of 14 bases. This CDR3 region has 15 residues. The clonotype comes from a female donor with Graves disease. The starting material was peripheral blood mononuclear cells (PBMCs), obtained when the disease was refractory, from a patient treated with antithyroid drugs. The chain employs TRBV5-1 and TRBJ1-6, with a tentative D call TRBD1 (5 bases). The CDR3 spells CASSLATGQASPLHF. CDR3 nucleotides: TGCGCCAGCAGCTTGGCCACAGGTCAGGCGTCACCCCTCCACTTT.